This T cell receptor beta chain was profiled in a study of blood T cell repertoires in COVID-19. Generated by immunoSEQ multiplex PCR, the TCRdb table keeps only in-frame clones and is missing some. The sample yields more than 95,000 clones, roughly four fifths seen once. The clonotype comes from a man aged 55 to 69 with acute or convalescent COVID-19. Specimen: peripheral blood.

The CDR3: CASSPRTGGTDTQYF. CDR3 DNA: TGTGCCAGCAGCCCTCGGACAGGAGGTACAGATACGCAGTATTTT. The J gene is TRBJ2-3, the V gene TRBV3-1 (or the pseudogene TRBV3-2); 7 bases line up with TRBD1. The V gene's germline CDR1 is LGHDT and CDR2 YNNKEL (reference sequence). J lost 3 bases, V lost 4 bases, and 7 bases had no gene match. This CDR3 has 15 amino acids.